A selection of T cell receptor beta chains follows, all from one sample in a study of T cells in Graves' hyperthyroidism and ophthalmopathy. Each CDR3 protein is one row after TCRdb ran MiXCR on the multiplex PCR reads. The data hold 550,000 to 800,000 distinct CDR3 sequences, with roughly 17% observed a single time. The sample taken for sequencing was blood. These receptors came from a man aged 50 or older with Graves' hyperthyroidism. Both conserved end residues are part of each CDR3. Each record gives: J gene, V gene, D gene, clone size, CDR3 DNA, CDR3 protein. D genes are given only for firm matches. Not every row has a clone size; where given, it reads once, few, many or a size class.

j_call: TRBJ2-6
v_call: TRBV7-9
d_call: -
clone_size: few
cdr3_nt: TGTGCCAGCAGCTTAAGGTCTCGAGAACAGGGGAGGTCTGGGGCCAACGTCCTGACTTTC
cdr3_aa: CASSLRSREQGRSGANVLTF

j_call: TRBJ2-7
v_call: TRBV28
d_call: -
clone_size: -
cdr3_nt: TGTGCCAGCAGTTTTAAGTTACAGGGTTGGTACGAGCAGTACTTC
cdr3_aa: CASSFKLQGWYEQYF

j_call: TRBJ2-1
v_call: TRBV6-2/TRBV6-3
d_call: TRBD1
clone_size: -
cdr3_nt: TGTGCCAGCAGTTACGGGGGACAGGGGGTCGATGAGCAGTTCTTC
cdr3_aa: CASSYGGQGVDEQFF

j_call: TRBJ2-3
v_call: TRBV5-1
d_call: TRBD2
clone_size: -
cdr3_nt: TGCGCCAGCAGCTTCCCCAGACTAGCGGTACGCCACAGGGCGCAGTATTTT
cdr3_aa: CASSFPRLAVRHRAQYF

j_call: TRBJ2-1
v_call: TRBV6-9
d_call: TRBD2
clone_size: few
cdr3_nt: TGTGCCAGCAGTTCCACTAGCGGGCTTTACAATGAGCAGTTCTTC
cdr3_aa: CASSSTSGLYNEQFF

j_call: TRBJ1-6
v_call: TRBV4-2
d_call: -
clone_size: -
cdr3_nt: TGTGCCAGCAGCCAAGATTCCCAGGGAAATTCACCCCTCCACTTT
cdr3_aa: CASSQDSQGNSPLHF

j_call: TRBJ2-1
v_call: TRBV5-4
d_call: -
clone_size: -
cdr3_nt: TGTGCCAGCGGCTTGGGGGCGGGCGATTACAATGAGAAGTTCTTC
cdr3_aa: CASGLGAGDYNEKFF

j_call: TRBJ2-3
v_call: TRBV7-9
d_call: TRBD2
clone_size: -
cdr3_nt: TGTGCCAGCAGCTTAAGCGGGAGGGCCGGCACAGATACGCAGTATTTT
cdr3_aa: CASSLSGRAGTDTQYF

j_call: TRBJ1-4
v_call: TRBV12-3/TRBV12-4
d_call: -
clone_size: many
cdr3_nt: TGTGCCAGCAGTTTAGGGGGGGCTCTTACTGAAAAACTGTTTTTT
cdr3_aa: CASSLGGALTEKLFF

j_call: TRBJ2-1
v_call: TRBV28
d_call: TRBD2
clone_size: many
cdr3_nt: TGTGCCAGCAGTTACCAACTAGCGGTAAATGAGCAGTTCTTC
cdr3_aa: CASSYQLAVNEQFF

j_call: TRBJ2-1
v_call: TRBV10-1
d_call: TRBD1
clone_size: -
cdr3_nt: TGCGCCAGCAGTGAGGAAGGGACAGGGTCTCCTGAGCAGTTCTTC
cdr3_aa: CASSEEGTGSPEQFF

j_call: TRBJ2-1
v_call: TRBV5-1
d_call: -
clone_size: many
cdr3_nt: TGCGCCAGCAGCCCCGCTGGGGAGTCAGCCAATGAGCAGTTCTTC
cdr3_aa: CASSPAGESANEQFF

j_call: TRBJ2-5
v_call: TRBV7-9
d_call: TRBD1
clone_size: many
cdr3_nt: TGTGCCAGCAGCTCCCCGACAGGGTTCCAAGAGACCCAGTACTTC
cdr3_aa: CASSSPTGFQETQYF

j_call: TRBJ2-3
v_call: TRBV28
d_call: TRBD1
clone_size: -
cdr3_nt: TGTGCCAGCAGCGATGCCGGGACAGGCATCACAGATACGCAGTATTTT
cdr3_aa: CASSDAGTGITDTQYF

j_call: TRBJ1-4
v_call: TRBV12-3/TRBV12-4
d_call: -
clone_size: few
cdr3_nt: TGTGCCAGCAGTCTCATCTGGGGCCCAACTAATGAAAAACTGTTTTTT
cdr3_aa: CASSLIWGPTNEKLFF

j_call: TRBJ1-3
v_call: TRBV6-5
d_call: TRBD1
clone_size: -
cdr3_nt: TGTGCCAGCAGTTACACACAGGGGAGCACCATATATTTT
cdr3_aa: CASSYTQGSTIYF

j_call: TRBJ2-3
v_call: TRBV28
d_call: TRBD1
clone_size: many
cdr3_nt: TGTGCCAGCAGCAATGGACAGGGATTGGGAGATACGCAGTATTTT
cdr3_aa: CASSNGQGLGDTQYF

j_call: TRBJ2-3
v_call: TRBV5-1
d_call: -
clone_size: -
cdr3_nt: TGCGCCAGCAGCCAGGGGCGGGGGCCGATAACAGATACGCAGTATTTT
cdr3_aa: CASSQGRGPITDTQYF

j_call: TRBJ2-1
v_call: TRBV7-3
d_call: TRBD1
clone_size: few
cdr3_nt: TGTGCCAGCAGCTTAAGGGACAGGGCTTTGAGGGATGAGCAGTTCTTC
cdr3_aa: CASSLRDRALRDEQFF

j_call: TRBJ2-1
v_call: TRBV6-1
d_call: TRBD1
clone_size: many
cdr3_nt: TGTGCCAGCAGGGGCCCTCTTCGACAGGGCTACAATGAGCAGTTCTTC
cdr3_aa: CASRGPLRQGYNEQFF

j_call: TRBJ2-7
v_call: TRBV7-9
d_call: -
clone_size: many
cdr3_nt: TGTGCCAGCAGCTTAGGGGACTGGGAAATCTCCTACGAGCAGTACTTC
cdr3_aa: CASSLGDWEISYEQYF

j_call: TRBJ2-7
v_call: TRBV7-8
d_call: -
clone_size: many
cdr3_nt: TGTGCCAGCAGCCCCTATCCGGACGACTCCTACGAGCAGTACTTC
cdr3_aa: CASSPYPDDSYEQYF

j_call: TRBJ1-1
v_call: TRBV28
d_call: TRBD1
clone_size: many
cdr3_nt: TGTGCCAGCAGCCCGGGACAGGGGGCCGGGGCTTTCTTT
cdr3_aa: CASSPGQGAGAFF

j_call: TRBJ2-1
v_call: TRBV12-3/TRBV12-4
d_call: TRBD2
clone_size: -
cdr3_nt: TGTGCCAGCAGTTTAAGGCGGGAGTCGGATGAGCAGTTCTTC
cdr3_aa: CASSLRRESDEQFF

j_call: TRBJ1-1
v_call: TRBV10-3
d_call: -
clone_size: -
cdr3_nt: TGTGCCATCGCCCCGGGACTTACGAACACTGAAGCTTTCTTT
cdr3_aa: CAIAPGLTNTEAFF

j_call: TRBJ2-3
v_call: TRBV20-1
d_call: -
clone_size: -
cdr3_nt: TGCAGTGCCACCAGGGACTCCTCTTTGCTAGATACGCAGTATTTT
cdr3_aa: CSATRDSSLLDTQYF

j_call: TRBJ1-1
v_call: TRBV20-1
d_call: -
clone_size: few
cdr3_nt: TGCAGTGCTAGGATAGGGGACGCGAACACTGAAGCTTTCTTT
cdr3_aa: CSARIGDANTEAFF

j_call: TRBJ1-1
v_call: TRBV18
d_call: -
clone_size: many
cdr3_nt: TGTGCCAGCTCACCACCTCCAGGGAACACTGAAGCTTTCTTT
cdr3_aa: CASSPPPGNTEAFF

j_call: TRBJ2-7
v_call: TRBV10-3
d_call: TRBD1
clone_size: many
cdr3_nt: TGTGCCATCAGTGTAATCGGGACAGCTTACGAGCAGTACTTC
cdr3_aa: CAISVIGTAYEQYF

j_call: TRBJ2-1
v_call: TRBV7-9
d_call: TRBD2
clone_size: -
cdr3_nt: TGTGCCAGCACCTCGCCACTAGCGGAAATCTCCTACAATGAGCAGTTCTTC
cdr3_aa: CASTSPLAEISYNEQFF

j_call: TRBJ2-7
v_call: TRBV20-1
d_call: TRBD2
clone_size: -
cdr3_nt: TGCAGTGCTAGAGATTCTAGCGGGAGTGACGAGCAGTACTTC
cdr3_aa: CSARDSSGSDEQYF

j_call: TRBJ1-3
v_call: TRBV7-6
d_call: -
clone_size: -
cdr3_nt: TGTGCCAGCAGCTTAGACAGGGACACTGGAAACACCATATATTTT
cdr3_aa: CASSLDRDTGNTIYF

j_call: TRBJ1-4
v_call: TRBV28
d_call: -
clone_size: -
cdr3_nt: TGTGCCAGCGGCAGGGGCGCAGAAAAACTGTTTTTT
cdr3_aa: CASGRGAEKLFF

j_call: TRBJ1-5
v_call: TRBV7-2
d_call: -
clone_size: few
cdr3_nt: TGTGCCAGCACCACGTCGGGGAATCAGCCCCAGCATTTT
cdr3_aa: CASTTSGNQPQHF

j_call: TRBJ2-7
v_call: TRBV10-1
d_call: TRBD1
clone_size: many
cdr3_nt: TGCGCCAGCAGGACCGGGACAGGGGGCAGGTACGAGCAGTACTTC
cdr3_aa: CASRTGTGGRYEQYF

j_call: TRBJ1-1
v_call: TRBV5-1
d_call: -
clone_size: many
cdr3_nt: TGCGCCAGCAGCTTGGAGGCCTTAGGCGCTGAAGCTTTCTTT
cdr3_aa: CASSLEALGAEAFF

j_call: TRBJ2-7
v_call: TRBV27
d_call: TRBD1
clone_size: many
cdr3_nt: TGTGCCAGCAGCTTCACAGGGGGCGGATACGAGCAGTACTTC
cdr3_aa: CASSFTGGGYEQYF

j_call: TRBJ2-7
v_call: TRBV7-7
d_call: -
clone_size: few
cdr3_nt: TGTGCTAGCAGCTTAAACTTGATGTCCTACGAGCAGTACTTC
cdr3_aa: CASSLNLMSYEQYF

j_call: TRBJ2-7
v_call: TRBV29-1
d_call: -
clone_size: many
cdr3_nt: TGCAGCGTTGAAAGCAGCTCCTACGAGCAGTACTTC
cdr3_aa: CSVESSSYEQYF

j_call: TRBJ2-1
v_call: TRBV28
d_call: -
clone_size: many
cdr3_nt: TGTGCCAGCACCCCCTTCGGTACACACAATGAGCAGTTCTTC
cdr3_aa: CASTPFGTHNEQFF

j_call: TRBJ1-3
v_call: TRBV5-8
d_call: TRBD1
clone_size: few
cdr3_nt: TGTGCCAGCAGCCCCATAAGCCGGACAGGTCCTGGAAACACCATATATTTT
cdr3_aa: CASSPISRTGPGNTIYF

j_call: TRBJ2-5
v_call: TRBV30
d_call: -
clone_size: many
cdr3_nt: TGTGCCTGGAGTGTACTTTCATTATATCAAGAGACCCAGTACTTC
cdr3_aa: CAWSVLSLYQETQYF

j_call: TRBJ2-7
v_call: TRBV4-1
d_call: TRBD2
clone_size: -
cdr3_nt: TGCGCCAGCAGCCAAATCCCGGGACTAGCGGGAGCTCGTTACGAGCAGTACTTC
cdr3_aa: CASSQIPGLAGARYEQYF

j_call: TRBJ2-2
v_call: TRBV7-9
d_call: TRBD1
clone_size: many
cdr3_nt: TGTGCCAGCAGCCACTCCCGGGACAGGCCTTTTAGGGAGCTGTTTTTT
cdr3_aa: CASSHSRDRPFRELFF

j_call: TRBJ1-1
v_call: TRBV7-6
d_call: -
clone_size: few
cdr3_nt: TGTGCCAGCAGCTTAGGGGACGTAAACACTGAAGCTTTCTTT
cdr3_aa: CASSLGDVNTEAFF

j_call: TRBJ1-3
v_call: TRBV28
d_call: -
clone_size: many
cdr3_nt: TGTGCCAGCAGTCGCCGTCAGTCATATGGGTCCAATCGCTCTGGAAACACCATATATTTT
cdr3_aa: CASSRRQSYGSNRSGNTIYF

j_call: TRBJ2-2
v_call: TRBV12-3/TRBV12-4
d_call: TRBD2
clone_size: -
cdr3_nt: TGTGCCATACGAGGACTAGCGGGCACCGGGGAGCTGTTTTTT
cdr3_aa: CAIRGLAGTGELFF

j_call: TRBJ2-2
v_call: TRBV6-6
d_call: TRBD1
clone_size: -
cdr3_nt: TGTGCCAGCAGTTACTCTTCGGACAGGGGATACACCGGGGAGCTGTTTTTT
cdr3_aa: CASSYSSDRGYTGELFF

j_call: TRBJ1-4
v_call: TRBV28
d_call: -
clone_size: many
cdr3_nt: TGTGCCAGCAGTTCGACTGAATATAATGAAAAACTGTTTTTT
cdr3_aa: CASSSTEYNEKLFF

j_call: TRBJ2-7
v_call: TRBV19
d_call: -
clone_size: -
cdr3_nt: TGTGCCAGTAGCTATGTGTGGGGCCCTTCCTACGAGCAGTACTTC
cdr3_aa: CASSYVWGPSYEQYF

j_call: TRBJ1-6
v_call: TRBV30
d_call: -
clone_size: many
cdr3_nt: TGTGCCTGGAGCTCCTTCGTGGACAATTCACCCCTCCACTTT
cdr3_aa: CAWSSFVDNSPLHF

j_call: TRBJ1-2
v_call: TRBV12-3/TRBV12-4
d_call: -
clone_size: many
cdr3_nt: TGTGCCAGCAGTTTAAGACCGAGGGGCTATGGCTACACCTTC
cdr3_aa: CASSLRPRGYGYTF

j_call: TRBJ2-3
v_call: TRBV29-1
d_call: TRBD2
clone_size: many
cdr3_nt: TGCAGCGTTGTAGCGGGAACCACAGATACGCAGTATTTT
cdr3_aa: CSVVAGTTDTQYF